This TCR beta chain was recorded in a study of molecular identifiers for immune sequencing clone quantification (dated by TCRdb to the late 2010s). With respect to the entire study: For a replicate experiment, RNA from around 20,000 or 100,000 naive CD8 T cells was divided into five aliquots, of which four were sequenced. CD8 T cells were used in a methods study to benchmark molecular-identifier clustering-based TCR repertoire sequencing (MIDCIRS) and TCR RNA copy counting. On the study overall, not on this receptor specifically: Highly expanded clone sizes could be underestimated if identical TCR molecules share a barcode. In CMV-specific effector cells, over 98% of molecules were held by clones above 20 RNA copies, whereas under 1% of molecules were held by such clones in naive cells. The naive libraries included spiked-in Jurkat TCR RNA (about nine copies' worth), and this Jurkat TCR RNA is not part of the donor repertoire. Even against a background of about a million naive CD8 T cells, spiked-in Jurkat TCR RNA amounting to a single cell's worth was reported to be detectable. When barcode sub-clustering was not used, chimeric consensus sequences inflated TCR diversity, with chimeras reaching as high as 47%. About 3 recovered TCR RNA copies per cell were obtained by modeling, versus roughly 9.7 by digital PCR, implying a capture efficiency of 30% to 35%.

CDR1 and CDR2 (SQVTM, ANQGSEA) derive from the germline V gene. Measured from the cysteine to the phenylalanine, the CDR3 is 13 residues long. Only the CDR3 DNA stays, 39 bases, in frame from base 1. V is shortened by 4 bases, J by 2 bases, and the region joining them spans 9 bases. Libraries were prepared through PCR. The listed sequencing device is NextSeq 500. Preparation of bulk TCR libraries followed a previously described approach, with the TCR primers listed in Table S5. Purification of total RNA was performed with the Qiagen AllPrep DNA/RNA kit. Reads from multiple sequencing runs of the same library were pooled before analysis. Turning to the authors' computational methods: Reads were retained only if their TCR constant sequence matched exactly, and those retained reads were trimmed to 150 nt and grouped according to their 12-nt molecular barcodes. Reads within each barcode group were sub-clustered using a 15% Levenshtein threshold, and quality-weighted consensus sequences were constructed for each RNA molecule. Non-functional sequences were discarded, and so were lower-count sequences lying one edit away from another sequence. On the basis of fitting two negative binomial distributions, barcode sub-clusters with fewer than 20% of the maximum read count were discarded. TCRdb took the public reads, trimmed them with fastp at Q25, ran MiXCR for clone calling and kept in-frame beta chains. Rows are combined by CDR3 protein, so each entry shows the most common genes and DNA. The V and J calls reflect TCRdb's pipeline rather than the authors' work. This sample holds about 510,000 distinct CDR3 sequences; around 23% were observed only once. Just over 0.75% of the sample belongs to the ten largest clones.

Points on this clonotype: No antigen is known for it. No base-level quality is on record; no much larger clone is a single base apart.

Naive CD8 T cell libraries were made from roughly 21,000 to 960,000 sorted cells using 10%, 30% or 50% of purified RNA. Naive CD8 T cells, defined as CD8+CD4-CCR7+CD45RA+, were FACS-sorted into RLT Plus buffer on a BD FACSAria II. To test detection sensitivity, Jurkat RNA equal to ten TCR copies was added to samples of roughly 18,000-1,100,000 naive CD8 T cells. CD8 T cells were enriched using RosetteSep CD8+ T Cell Enrichment Cocktail and Ficoll-Paque, and the enriched cells then underwent ACK red cell lysis. The chain was built from TRBV29-1 and TRBJ1-3; TRBD1 is possibly the D segment (5 matching bases). Input material: naive CD8+ T cells from blood, with Jurkat cell RNA spiked in. In light of the paper, this sample's cell subset or site label describes: FACS-sorted CD8+CD4-CCR7+CD45RA+ naive T cells. The receptor was isolated from a human donor in good health. Some libraries in this study had Jurkat cell RNA spiked in. The CDR3 region reads CSVAEGTGNTIYF. The DNA sequence is given as TGCAGCGTTGCTGAGGGGACTGGAAACACCATATATTTT.